The subject of this entry is one T cell receptor beta chain. No antigen is known for it. TCRB transcripts that were expressed got sequenced, as all of the isolated RNA had been reverse transcribed. Generated by immunoSEQ multiplex PCR, the TCRdb table keeps only in-frame clones and is missing some. The data contain fewer than 650,000 clones, roughly a sixth of them singletons. Only one heparinised blood draw was taken per donor, and its volume averaged approximately 120 mL. The record originates from a study of beta chain features in type 1 diabetes. Study-wide points: Patients with Type 1 diabetes showed moderately but significantly shorter TCRB CDR3s in all four CD4+ subsets.

CDR1 is LGHNA and CDR2 is YSLEER in the germline V gene. Trimming removed 0 bases from V and 7 bases from J, with 4 bases in between. CDR3 length: 13 amino acids. The sequence was collected from a man aged 18 to 35 in good health. The V call is TRBV4-3, the J call TRBJ1-6; D is unresolved. The sequencing input was naive CD4+ T cells from blood. Here the CDR3 reads CASSQEGNSPLHF. The CDR3 DNA reads as TGCGCCAGCAGCCAAGAAGGGAATTCACCCCTCCACTTT.